Shown below are 6 T cell receptor beta chains from a single sample sequenced in a study of T cells in Graves' hyperthyroidism and ophthalmopathy. Amplification of TCR beta CDR3 regions was performed using RNA transcripts as template. The HTBI primer set served for first-round RT-PCR of the TCR CDR3. TCRdb reanalysed the multiplex PCR reads using MiXCR and keeps one entry per CDR3 protein. The sample includes 500,000 to 750,000 distinct CDR3 sequences, 11% to 15% of them seen just once. Material for sequencing was blood. These receptors all stem from a woman between 18 and 30 years old with Graves' ophthalmopathy.

This clonotype was seen more than once but under ten times. The chain links TRBV19 to TRBJ1-5, with TRBD1 matching 8 bases. Germline V gives CDR1 LNHDA, CDR2 SQIVND (reference sequence). Trimming cost V 5 bases and J 2 bases; bases outside gene matches: 11. The CDR3 is made up of 17 amino acids. The CDR3 DNA sequence: TGTGCCAGTAGTTCCTCAGACAGGGGAGGGGGCAATCAGCCCCAGCATTTT. It translates to CASSSSDRGGGNQPQHF. Combining the CDR3 with reference TRBV19 and TRBJ1-5 gives the whole variable domain DGGITQSPKYLFRKEGQNVTLSCEQNLNHDAMYWYRQDPGQGLRLIYYSQIVNDFQKGDIAEGYSVSREKKESFPLTVTSAQKNPTAFYLCASSSSDRGGGNQPQHFGDGTRLSIL.

This clonotype was found a few times. The J gene is TRBJ1-1, the V gene TRBV2, with a possible D match to TRBD1 (5 bases). Germline lookup yields CDR1 SNHLY and CDR2 FYNNEI. V shed 8 bases and J shed 0 bases, with 13 bases lying between them. The CDR3 totals 14 residues. The CDR3 DNA is TGTGCCAGCGCCCGAGACAGTATGAACACTGAAGCTTTCTTT. Translated, it gives CASARDSMNTEAFF.

This clonotype has at least ten counts. This chain uses TRBV9 with TRBJ2-1; D gene unclear. V lost 0 bases and J lost 10, with 17 bases in between. The CDR3 extends over 15 amino acids. Germline CDR1 SGDLS, CDR2 YYNGEE. Here the CDR3 DNA reads TGTGCCAGCAGCGTAGAGTCCCAGACAAGAGGAGAGCAGTTCTTC. Its translation is CASSVESQTRGEQFF.

A few counts support this clonotype. This rearrangement joins TRBV5-1 to TRBJ2-3, with 13 bases aligning to TRBD2. This CDR3 spans 17 amino acids. In germline, CDR1 is SGHRS, CDR2 YFSETQ. Losses at the gene ends were 4 bases for V and 6 bases for J; bases not matched to a gene: 11. The CDR3 DNA sequence: TGCGCCAGCAGCCCCGCACTAGCGGGAGGGAAGGGGGATACGCAGTATTTT. It codes for CASSPALAGGKGDTQYF.

This clonotype was observed many times. The chain uses TRBV28 and TRBJ2-1; 9 bases map to TRBD1. The CDR3 extends over 14 amino acids. Germline CDR1 is MDHEN and CDR2 is SYDVKM. J was trimmed by 4 bases and V by 10 bases; bases with no gene match: 8. The DNA of the CDR3 is TGTGCCACCGCACGGACAGGGGTATACAATGAGCAGTTCTTC. Its protein is CATARTGVYNEQFF.

This clonotype has a count of ten or more. The gene calls are TRBV6-1 and TRBJ2-7; 9 bases line up with TRBD2. The CDR3 consists of 17 residues. Germline CDR1 reads MNHNS; CDR2 reads SASEGT. V lost 5 bases, J lost 7 bases, and 18 bases stayed unmatched. The CDR3 DNA is TGTGCCAGCAGTTACCGGAATGAGGCTAGCGGGATTCGGGAGCAGTACTTC. Its translation: CASSYRNEASGIREQYF.